A selection of T cell receptor beta chains follows, all from one sample in a study of shared clonotypes between healthy human individuals. TCRdb's copy holds only in-frame clones and misses some; the assay was immunoSEQ multiplex PCR. The sample lists 2 million to 3 million clones, 93% seen once, with 0.35% to 0.45% in the top ten. Material for sequencing was naive CD4+ T cells from PBMCs. The origin of the receptors is a man aged 18-30 years in good health. Some clones in this sample may be carry-over from other donors' samples. Both conserved end residues are part of each CDR3.

TRBJ2-2,TRBV28,CASSRRGFDTGELFF
TRBJ2-4,TRBV9,CASSGWDGKLAKNIQYF
TRBJ2-7,TRBV6-5,CASSWEGSYEQYF
TRBJ2-2,TRBV7-2,CASSLASGRAIGTGELFF
TRBJ2-5,TRBV7-2,CASSPRVAGPGETQYF
TRBJ1-1,TRBV14,CASSQLHMNTEAFF
.,TRBV5-1,CASSLAGSDYEQYF
TRBJ2-2,TRBV5-1,CASSLGQLNTGELFF
TRBJ2-1,TRBV7-2,CASSLGSGSYNEQFF
TRBJ1-5,TRBV2,CASSEGSQPQHF
TRBJ2-1,TRBV11-2,CASSRGLAGGEQFF
TRBJ1-5,TRBV7-2,CASSPEGRSLSQPQHF
TRBJ1-2,TRBV7-9,CASSLALGGGSYGYTF
TRBJ2-1,TRBV27,CASSPSGGLGDEQFF
TRBJ2-5,TRBV29-1,CSCTGETETQYF
TRBJ2-1,TRBV2,CASSGLAGSYNEQFF
TRBJ1-3,TRBV29-1,CSVDFNGAGNTIYF
TRBJ2-4,TRBV4-1,CASSQEPPDSSRIAKNIQYF
TRBJ2-4,TRBV5-1,CASSLVGTRGHKNIQYF
TRBJ1-1,TRBV18,CASSQYGQGEAFF
TRBJ2-3,TRBV7-2,CASSLGGIGTDTQYF
TRBJ1-1,TRBV28,CASSPQGGPTSTEAFF
TRBJ2-7,TRBV5-1,CASRVAGPFDEQYF
TRBJ2-5,TRBV5-1,CASSLSGGMVETQYF
TRBJ1-5,TRBV28,CAGTGGEGMIGPQHF
TRBJ2-4,TRBV28,CASRLPGQGQNIQYF
TRBJ2-1,TRBV5-4,CASSFSTGSYNEQFF
TRBJ2-4,TRBV19,CASSTATLAKNIQYF
TRBJ1-4,TRBV6-5,CATSGVATNEKLFF
TRBJ2-3,TRBV2,CASSRLREADTQYF
TRBJ1-5,TRBV21-1,CASSKNFVWRPNQPQHF
TRBJ2-3,TRBV4-1,CASSLLPRGLAVTDTQYF
TRBJ1-1,TRBV5-1,CASSLPRTGGGTEAFF
TRBJ2-7,TRBV5-4,CASSSGLAGSYEQYF
TRBJ2-5,TRBV7-2,CASSGTILETQYF
TRBJ2-7,TRBV6-6,CASSPRRGEEQYF
TRBJ1-5,TRBV6-6,CASRSRGNQPQHF
TRBJ1-2,TRBV11-2,CASSLGGVNYGYTF
TRBJ1-2,TRBV25-1,CASSGGVNYGYTF
TRBJ1-1,TRBV30,CAWFRGVTEAFF
TRBJ2-7,TRBV7-8,CASSLTLAGGTSYEQYF
TRBJ1-2,TRBV27,CASRPGLLYGYTF
TRBJ2-1,TRBV5-4,CASSLSGFGNEQFF
TRBJ2-7,TRBV27,CASSLAGPFSYEQYF
TRBJ2-7,TRBV18,CASSHSRGYEQYF
TRBJ1-1,TRBV7-2,CASRSRGRQNTEAFF
TRBJ1-1,TRBV29-1,CSVVWTGGGTAEAFF
TRBJ1-5,TRBV2,CASSKAGAEQPQHF
TRBJ2-7,TRBV10-3,CATSRVAYEQYF
TRBJ2-3,TRBV7-6,CASSLARQTDTQYF
TRBJ1-1,TRBV7-2,CASSLMVHTEAFF
TRBJ1-5,TRBV6-1,CASTAGANDQPQHF
TRBJ2-1,TRBV5-4,CASSLGTRDEQFF